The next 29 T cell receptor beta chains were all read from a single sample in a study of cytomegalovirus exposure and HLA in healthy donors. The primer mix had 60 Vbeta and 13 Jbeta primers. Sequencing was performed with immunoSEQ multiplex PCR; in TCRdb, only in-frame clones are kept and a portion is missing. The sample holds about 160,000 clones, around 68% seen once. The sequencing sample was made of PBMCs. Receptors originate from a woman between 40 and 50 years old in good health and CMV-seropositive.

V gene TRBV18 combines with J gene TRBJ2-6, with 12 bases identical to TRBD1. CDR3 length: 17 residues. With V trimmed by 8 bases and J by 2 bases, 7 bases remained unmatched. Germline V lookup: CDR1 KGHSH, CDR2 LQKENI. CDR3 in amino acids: CASTGQGALAGANVLTF. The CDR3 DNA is TGTGCCAGCACGGGACAGGGGGCGCTGGCTGGGGCCAACGTCCTGACTTTC.

The chain's CDR3 is CASSFPYAASGGEQYF. The CDR3 DNA is TGTGCCAGCAGTTTCCCCTACGCGGCTAGCGGAGGCGAGCAGTACTTC. The chain is built from TRBV28 and TRBJ2-7; TRBD2 agrees at 7 bases. This CDR3 has 16 amino acids. The germline gives CDR1 MDHEN, CDR2 SYDVKM. Germline trimming cut 3 bases from V and 6 bases from J; bases unmatched to any gene: 14.

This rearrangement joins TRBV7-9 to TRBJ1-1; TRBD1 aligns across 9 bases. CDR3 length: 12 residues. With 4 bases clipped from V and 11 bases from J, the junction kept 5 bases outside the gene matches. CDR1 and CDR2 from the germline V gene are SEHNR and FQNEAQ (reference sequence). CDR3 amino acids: CASSSDRGRAFF. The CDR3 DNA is TGTGCCAGCAGCTCAGACAGGGGGAGGGCTTTCTTT.

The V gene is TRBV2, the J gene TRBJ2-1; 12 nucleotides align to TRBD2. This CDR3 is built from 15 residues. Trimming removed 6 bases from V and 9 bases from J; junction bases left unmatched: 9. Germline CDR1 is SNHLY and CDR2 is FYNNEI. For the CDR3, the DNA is TGTGCCAGCAGCCCACTAGCGGGAGGTAGTGGTGAGCAGTTCTTC. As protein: CASSPLAGGSGEQFF.

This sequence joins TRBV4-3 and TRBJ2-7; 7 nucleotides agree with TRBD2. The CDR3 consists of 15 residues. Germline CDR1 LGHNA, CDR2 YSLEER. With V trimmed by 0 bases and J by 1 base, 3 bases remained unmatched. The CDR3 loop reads CASSQDAGDSYEQYF. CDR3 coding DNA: TGCGCCAGCAGCCAAGATGCGGGGGATTCCTACGAGCAGTACTTC.

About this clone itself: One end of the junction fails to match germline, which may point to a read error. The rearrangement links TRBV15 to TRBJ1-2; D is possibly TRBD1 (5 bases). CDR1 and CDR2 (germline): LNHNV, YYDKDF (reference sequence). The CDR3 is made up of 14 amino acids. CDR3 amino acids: CATSRDWPGNGYPF. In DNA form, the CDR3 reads TGTGCCACCAGCAGAGATTGGCCAGGGAATGGCTACCCCTTC. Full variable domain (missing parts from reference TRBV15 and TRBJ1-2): DAMVIQNPRYQVTQFGKPVTLSCSQTLNHNVMYWYQQKSSQAPKLLFHYYDKDFNNEADTPDNFQSRRPNTSFCFLDIRSPGLGDTAMYLCATSRDWPGNGYPFGSGTRLTVV.

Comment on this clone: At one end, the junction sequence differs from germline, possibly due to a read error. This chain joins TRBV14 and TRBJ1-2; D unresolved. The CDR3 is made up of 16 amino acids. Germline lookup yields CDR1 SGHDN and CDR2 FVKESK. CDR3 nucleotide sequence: TGTGCCAGCAGCCAAGGCGGTACCGGGTCCCGCTACGGCTACCCCTTC. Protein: CASSQGGTGSRYGYPF.

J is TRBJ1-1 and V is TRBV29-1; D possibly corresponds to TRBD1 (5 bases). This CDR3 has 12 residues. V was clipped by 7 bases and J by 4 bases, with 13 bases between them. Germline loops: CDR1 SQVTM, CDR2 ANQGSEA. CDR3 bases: TGCAGCGCCCAGCAGGGTCGCACTGAAGCTTTCTTT. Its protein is CSAQQGRTEAFF.

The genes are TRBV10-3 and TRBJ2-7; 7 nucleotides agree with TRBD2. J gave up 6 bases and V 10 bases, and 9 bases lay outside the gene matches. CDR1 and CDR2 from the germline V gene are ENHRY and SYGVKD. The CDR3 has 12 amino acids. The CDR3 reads CATRTGGGEQYF. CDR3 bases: TGTGCCACCCGGACGGGGGGTGGCGAGCAGTACTTC.

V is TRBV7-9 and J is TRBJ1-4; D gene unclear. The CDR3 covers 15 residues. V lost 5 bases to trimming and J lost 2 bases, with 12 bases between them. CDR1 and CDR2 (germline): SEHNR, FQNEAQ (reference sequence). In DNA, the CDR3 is TGTGCCAGCAGCCCCATGGCGGGCACTAATGAAAAACTGTTTTTT. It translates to CASSPMAGTNEKLFF.

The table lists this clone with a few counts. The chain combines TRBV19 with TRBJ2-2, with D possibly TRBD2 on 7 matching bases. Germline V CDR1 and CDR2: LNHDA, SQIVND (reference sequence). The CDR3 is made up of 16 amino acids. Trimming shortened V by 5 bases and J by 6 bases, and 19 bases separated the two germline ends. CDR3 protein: CASSLPLGGRSGELFF. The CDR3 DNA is TGTGCCAGTAGTCTCCCCCTGGGGGGGCGGTCCGGGGAGCTGTTTTTT.

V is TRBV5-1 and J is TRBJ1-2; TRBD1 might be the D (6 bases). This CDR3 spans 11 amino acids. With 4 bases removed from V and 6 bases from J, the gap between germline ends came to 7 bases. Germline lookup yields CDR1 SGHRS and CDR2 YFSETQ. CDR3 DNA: TGCGCCAGCAGCCCAGGGGATGGCTACACCTTC. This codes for CASSPGDGYTF.

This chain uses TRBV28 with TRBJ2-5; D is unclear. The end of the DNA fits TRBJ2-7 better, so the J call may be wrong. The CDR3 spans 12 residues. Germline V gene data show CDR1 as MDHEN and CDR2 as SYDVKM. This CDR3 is CASRYHSYEQYF. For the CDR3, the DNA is TGTGCCAGCAGATACCACTCCTACGAGCAGTACTTC.

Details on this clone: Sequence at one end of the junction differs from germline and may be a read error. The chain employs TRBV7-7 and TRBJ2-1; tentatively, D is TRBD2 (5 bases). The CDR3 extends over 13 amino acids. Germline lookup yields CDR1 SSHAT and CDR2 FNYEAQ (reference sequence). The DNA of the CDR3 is TGTGCTAGCAGCTTATCCGGACTGAGCCCCCAGTTCTTC. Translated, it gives CASSLSGLSPQFF. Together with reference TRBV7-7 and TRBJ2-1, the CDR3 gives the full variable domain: GAGVSQSPRYKVTKRGQDVTLRCDPISSHATLYWYQQALGQGPEFLTYFNYEAQPDKSGLPSDRFSAERPEGSISTLTIQRTEQRDSAMYRCASSLSGLSPQFFGPGTRLTVL.

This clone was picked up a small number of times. This CDR3 reads CASSLRSSYNEQFF. The CDR3, as DNA: TGTGCCAGCAGCTTACGTAGCTCCTACAATGAGCAGTTCTTC. V gene TRBV7-3 combines with J gene TRBJ2-1; D ambiguous. Trimming removed 2 bases at V and 0 bases at J, with 5 bases between. CDR1 and CDR2 (germline): SGHTA, FQGTGA. The CDR3 is 14 residues long.

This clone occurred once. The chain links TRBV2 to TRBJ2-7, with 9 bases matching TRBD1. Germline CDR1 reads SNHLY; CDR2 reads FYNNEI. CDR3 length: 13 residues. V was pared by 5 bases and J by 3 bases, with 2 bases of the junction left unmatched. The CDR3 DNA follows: TGTGCCAGCAGTCGACAGGGGGGCTACGAGCAGTACTTC. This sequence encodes CASSRQGGYEQYF.

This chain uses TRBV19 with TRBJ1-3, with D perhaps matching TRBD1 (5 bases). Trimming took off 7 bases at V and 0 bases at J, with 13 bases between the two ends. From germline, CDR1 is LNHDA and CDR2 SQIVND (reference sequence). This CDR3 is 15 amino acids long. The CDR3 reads CASIPRTGSGNTIYF. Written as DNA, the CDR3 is TGTGCCAGTATCCCCCGTACAGGCTCTGGAAACACCATATATTTT. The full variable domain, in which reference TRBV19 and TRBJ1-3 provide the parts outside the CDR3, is DGGITQSPKYLFRKEGQNVTLSCEQNLNHDAMYWYRQDPGQGLRLIYYSQIVNDFQKGDIAEGYSVSREKKESFPLTVTSAQKNPTAFYLCASIPRTGSGNTIYFGEGSWLTVV.

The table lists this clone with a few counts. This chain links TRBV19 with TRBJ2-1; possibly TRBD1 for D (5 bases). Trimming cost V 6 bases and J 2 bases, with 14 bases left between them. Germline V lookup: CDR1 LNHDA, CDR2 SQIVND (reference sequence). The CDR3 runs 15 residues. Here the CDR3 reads CASRPYQGTYNEQFF. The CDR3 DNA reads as TGTGCCAGTAGACCCTATCAGGGAACCTACAATGAGCAGTTCTTC.

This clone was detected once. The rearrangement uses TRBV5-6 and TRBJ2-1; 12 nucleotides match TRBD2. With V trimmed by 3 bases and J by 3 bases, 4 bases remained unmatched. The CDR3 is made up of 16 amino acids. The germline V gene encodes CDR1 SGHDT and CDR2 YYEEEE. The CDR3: CASSSMTSGSYNEQFF. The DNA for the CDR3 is TGTGCCAGCAGCTCGATGACTAGCGGGAGCTACAATGAGCAGTTCTTC.

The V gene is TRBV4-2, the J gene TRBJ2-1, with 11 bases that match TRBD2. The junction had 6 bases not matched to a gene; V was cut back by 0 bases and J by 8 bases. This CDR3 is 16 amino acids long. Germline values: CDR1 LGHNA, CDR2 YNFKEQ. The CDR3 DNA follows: TGTGCCAGCAGCCAAGATCTAGCGGGAGGATTCGATGAGCAGTTCTTC. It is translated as CASSQDLAGGFDEQFF.

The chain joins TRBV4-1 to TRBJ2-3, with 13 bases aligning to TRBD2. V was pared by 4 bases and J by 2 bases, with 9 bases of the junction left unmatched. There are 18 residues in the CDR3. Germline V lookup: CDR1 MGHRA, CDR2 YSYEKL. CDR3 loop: CASSRTGTSGALTDTQYF. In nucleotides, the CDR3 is TGCGCCAGCAGCCGAACCGGGACTAGCGGGGCCCTCACAGATACGCAGTATTTT.

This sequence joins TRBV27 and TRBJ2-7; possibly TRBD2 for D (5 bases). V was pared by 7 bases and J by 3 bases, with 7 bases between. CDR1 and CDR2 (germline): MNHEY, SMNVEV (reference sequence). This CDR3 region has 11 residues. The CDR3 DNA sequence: TGTGCCAGCAACGGGGACTACGAGCAGTACTTC. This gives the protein CASNGDYEQYF.

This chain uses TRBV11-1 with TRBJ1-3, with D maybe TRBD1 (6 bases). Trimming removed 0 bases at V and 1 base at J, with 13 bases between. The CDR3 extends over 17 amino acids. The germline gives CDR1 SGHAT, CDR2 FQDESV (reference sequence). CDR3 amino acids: CASSLAPVQGSGNTIYF. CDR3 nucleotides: TGTGCCAGCAGCTTAGCTCCGGTCCAGGGGTCTGGAAACACCATATATTTT.

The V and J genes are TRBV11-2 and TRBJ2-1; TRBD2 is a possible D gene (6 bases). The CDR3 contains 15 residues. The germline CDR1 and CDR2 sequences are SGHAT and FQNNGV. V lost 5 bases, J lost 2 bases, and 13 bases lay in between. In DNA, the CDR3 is TGTGCCAGCAGCCGGAATAGCGGAGCCTACAATGAGCAGTTCTTC. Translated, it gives CASSRNSGAYNEQFF.

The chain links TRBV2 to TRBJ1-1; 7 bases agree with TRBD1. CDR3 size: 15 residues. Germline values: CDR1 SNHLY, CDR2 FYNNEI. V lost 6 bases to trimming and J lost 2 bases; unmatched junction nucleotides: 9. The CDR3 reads CASSLEQGRNTEAFF. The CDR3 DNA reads TGTGCCAGCAGCTTAGAACAGGGGAGAAACACTGAAGCTTTCTTT.

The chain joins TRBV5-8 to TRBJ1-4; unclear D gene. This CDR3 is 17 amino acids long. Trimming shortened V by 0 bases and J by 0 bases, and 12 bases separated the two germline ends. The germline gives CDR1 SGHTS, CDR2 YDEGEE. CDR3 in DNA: TGTGCCAGCAGCTTGGGGATTGGGGAGTCAACTAATGAAAAACTGTTTTTT. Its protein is CASSLGIGESTNEKLFF.

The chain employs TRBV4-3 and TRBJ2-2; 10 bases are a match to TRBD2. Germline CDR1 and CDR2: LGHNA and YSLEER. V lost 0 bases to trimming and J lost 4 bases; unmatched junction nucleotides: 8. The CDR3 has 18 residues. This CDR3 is CASSQDWSGGAGTGELFF. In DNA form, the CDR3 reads TGCGCCAGCAGCCAAGATTGGAGCGGGGGGGCCGGCACCGGGGAGCTGTTTTTT.

The CDR3 spells CASSQAGPNTGELFF. CDR3 sequence (DNA): TGCGCCAGCAGCCAAGCAGGCCCGAACACCGGGGAGCTGTTTTTT. The rearrangement links TRBV4-3 to TRBJ2-2; D gene unclear. V was pared by 1 base and J by 0 bases, with 6 bases between. The CDR3 consists of 15 residues. Germline V gene data show CDR1 as LGHNA and CDR2 as YSLEER.

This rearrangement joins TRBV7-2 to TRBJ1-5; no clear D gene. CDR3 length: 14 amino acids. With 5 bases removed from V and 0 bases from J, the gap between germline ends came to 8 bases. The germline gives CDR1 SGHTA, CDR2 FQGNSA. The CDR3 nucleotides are TGTGCCAGCAGCATCACAGTTAGCAATCAGCCCCAGCATTTT. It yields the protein CASSITVSNQPQHF.